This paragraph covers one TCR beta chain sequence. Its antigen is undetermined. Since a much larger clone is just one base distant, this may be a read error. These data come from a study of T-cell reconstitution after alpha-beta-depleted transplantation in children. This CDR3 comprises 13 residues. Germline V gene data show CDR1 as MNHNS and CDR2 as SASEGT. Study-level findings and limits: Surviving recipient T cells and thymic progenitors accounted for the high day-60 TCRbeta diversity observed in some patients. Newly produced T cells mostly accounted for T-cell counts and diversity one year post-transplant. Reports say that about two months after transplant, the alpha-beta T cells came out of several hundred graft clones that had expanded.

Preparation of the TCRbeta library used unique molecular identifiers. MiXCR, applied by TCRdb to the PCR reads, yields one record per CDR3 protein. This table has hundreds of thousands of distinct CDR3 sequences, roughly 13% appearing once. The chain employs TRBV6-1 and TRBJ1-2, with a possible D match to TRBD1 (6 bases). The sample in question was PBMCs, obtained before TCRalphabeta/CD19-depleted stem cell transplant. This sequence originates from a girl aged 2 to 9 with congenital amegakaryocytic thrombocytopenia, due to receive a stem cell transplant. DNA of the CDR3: TGTGCCACCTTGAGTGACAGGTCCTATGGCGACACCTTC. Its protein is CATLSDRSYGDTF.